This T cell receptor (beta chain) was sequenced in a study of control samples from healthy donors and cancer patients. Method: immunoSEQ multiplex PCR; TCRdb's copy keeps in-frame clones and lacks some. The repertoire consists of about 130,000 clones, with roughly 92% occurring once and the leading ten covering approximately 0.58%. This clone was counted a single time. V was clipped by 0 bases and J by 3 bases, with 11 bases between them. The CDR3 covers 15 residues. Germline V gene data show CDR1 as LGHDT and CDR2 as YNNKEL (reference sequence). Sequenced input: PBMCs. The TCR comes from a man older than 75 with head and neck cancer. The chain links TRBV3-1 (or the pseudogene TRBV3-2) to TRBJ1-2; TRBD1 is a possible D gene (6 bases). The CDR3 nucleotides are TGTGCCAGCAGCCAAGAGGGGGCAGGAGACTATGGCTACACCTTC. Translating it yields CASSQEGAGDYGYTF.